Sequencing of this TCR beta chain was carried out in a study of post-analysis software for immune sequencing data. Study background: Disease courses included relapsing-remitting, secondary progressive and progressive-relapsing multiple sclerosis.

Study-level findings and limits: A significant reduction in normalized Chao1 diversity was observed in multiple sclerosis patients versus controls. Roughly 5 TRBV segments, including TRBV5-6, TRBV5-1 and TRBV20-1, were more frequent in patients than controls.

TCR beta libraries were prepared from cDNA with unique molecular identifiers. Once roughly 0.85 to 11 million T cells were used, hundreds of thousands of cDNA molecules resulted. TCRdb ran MiXCR on the PCR reads and lists one entry per CDR3 protein. The profile shows a few hundred thousand distinct CDR3 sequences, around 40% of them singletons. This clonotype was counted a few times. Its antigen is currently unknown. Germline-derived CDR1 and CDR2 are SQVTM and ANQGSEA. The CDR3 length is 15 residues. V shed 0 bases, J shed 4 bases, and the junction held 9 bases outside the gene matches. The sample taken for sequencing was blood. V is TRBV29-1 and J is TRBJ2-7; TRBD1 matches at 7 bases. This clonotype was sampled from a girl aged 10-17 years with multiple sclerosis. The CDR3 region is CSVEDPNRGAYEQYF. CDR3 DNA: TGCAGCGTTGAAGATCCCAACAGGGGTGCATACGAGCAGTACTTC.